This note documents a single T cell receptor (beta chain) sequence. V was pared by 11 bases and J by 4 bases, with 7 bases of the junction left unmatched. Germline assignment: CDR1 MNHNY and CDR2 SVGAGI (reference sequence). The CDR3 is made up of 13 amino acids. Noted time point: peripheral blood 6 weeks after treatment start. These data are taken from a study of PD-L1 blockade in urothelial cancer. Only in-frame clones appear in the TCRdb table, and some are missing; sequencing was by immunoSEQ multiplex PCR. Of around 40,000 clones listed, around 80% were seen once; the top ten hold about 13%. The sequence came from a man aged 55 to 69 with urothelial cancer. V gene TRBV6-6 combines with J gene TRBJ2-5; TRBD1 aligns across 10 bases. Sequenced here: PBMCs, sampled around atezolizumab (anti-PD-L1) treatment. CDR3 sequence reads: CAGQGGLAETQYF. CDR3 nucleotide sequence: TGTGCCGGACAGGGGGGACTTGCAGAGACCCAGTACTTC.